This entry lists 18 T cell receptor beta chains sequenced from one sample in a study of cytomegalovirus exposure and HLA in healthy donors. The PCR ran on 60 Vbeta and 13 Jbeta primers. The repertoire was sequenced with immunoSEQ multiplex PCR; TCRdb's copy has only in-frame clones and lacks some. This sample yields 170,000 or so clones, of which 70% to 90% are seen a single time; 2% to 2.5% belongs to the top ten. Source material: PBMCs. These receptors originate from a woman in her thirties in good health and CMV-seronegative.

This sequence joins TRBV7-9 and TRBJ2-5, with D unresolved. Deletions cut 3 bases from V and 1 base from J, with 9 bases between. This CDR3 is built from 14 residues. Germline V gene sequence: CDR1 SEHNR, CDR2 FQNEAQ (reference sequence). The CDR3 DNA is TGTGCCAGCAGCTTTGACACAAGCCAAGAGACCCAGTACTTC. It is translated as CASSFDTSQETQYF.

This chain uses TRBV7-9 with TRBJ1-4; 7 bases match TRBD1. The CDR3 consists of 12 residues. The germline gives CDR1 SEHNR, CDR2 FQNEAQ (reference sequence). With 7 bases clipped from V and 7 bases from J, the junction kept 3 bases outside the gene matches. CDR3 sequence (DNA): TGTGCCAGCAAGGGACAGTCTGAAAAACTGTTTTTT. Amino acid sequence: CASKGQSEKLFF. The full variable domain, completed using reference TRBV7-9 and TRBJ1-4, is DTGVSQNPRHKITKRGQNVTFRCDPISEHNRLYWYRQTLGQGPEFLTYFQNEAQLEKSRLLSDRFSAERPKGSFSTLEIQRTEQGDSAMYLCASKGQSEKLFFGSGTQLSVL.

CDR3 bases: TGTGCCAGCAGTAAGGGACAGGGTTCCTACGAGCAGTACTTC. Its protein is CASSKGQGSYEQYF. This chain links TRBV27 with TRBJ2-7; 9 bases are a match to TRBD1. The ends lost 5 bases at V and 1 base at J; junction bases unmatched: 3. CDR1 and CDR2 (germline): MNHEY, SMNVEV (reference sequence). The CDR3 sequence is 14 residues long.

The rearrangement links TRBV27 to TRBJ2-7; 7 nucleotides agree with TRBD2. CDR3 size: 15 residues. V trimming: 2 bases; J trimming: 7 bases; junction bases outside the gene matches: 11. Germline V gene sequence: CDR1 MNHEY, CDR2 SMNVEV (reference sequence). For the CDR3, the DNA is TGTGCCAGCAGTTTAATTCCGGGCAGGGAGGGGGAGCAGTACTTC. This gives the protein CASSLIPGREGEQYF.

This chain links TRBV7-6 with TRBJ2-7; TRBD2 matches 9 bases. The V segment lost 3 bases and the J segment 1 base; nucleotides outside the gene matches: 13. This CDR3 has 18 amino acids. Germline V gene data show CDR1 as SGHVS and CDR2 as FNYEAQ. CDR3: CASSFASSGRGLSYEQYF. DNA of the CDR3: TGTGCCAGCAGCTTCGCGAGTAGCGGGAGAGGGCTTTCCTACGAGCAGTACTTC.

CDR3 in amino acids: CASSSGPETQYF. The CDR3 DNA follows: TGTGCCAGCAGCTCGGGTCCGGAGACCCAGTACTTC. The chain recombines TRBV28 with TRBJ2-5; D ambiguous. Deletions cut 6 bases from V and 5 bases from J, with 10 bases between. Germline V gene data show CDR1 as MDHEN and CDR2 as SYDVKM. The CDR3 totals 12 residues.

The chain carries TRBV28 and TRBJ2-7; D might be TRBD2 (5 bases). Germline loops: CDR1 MDHEN, CDR2 SYDVKM. The CDR3 extends over 14 amino acids. The V end was cut by 2 bases, the J end by 0 bases, with 8 bases between. The CDR3 DNA is TGTGCCAGCAGTTTAGCGGGTCGCTCCTACGAGCAGTACTTC. Translation: CASSLAGRSYEQYF.

As regards this clone: An end of the junction differs from the germline gene, which may be a read error. V usage is TRBV18 and J usage is TRBJ1-2; weak D call: TRBD1 (6 bases). Germline V gene sequence: CDR1 KGHSH, CDR2 LQKENI. This CDR3 region has 15 residues. CDR3 nucleotide sequence: TGTGCCAGCTCATCACCGGGACATTCTAACTATGGCTACACCTTC. As protein: CASSSPGHSNYGYTF.

This clone was recorded only once. The chain is built from TRBV18 and TRBJ1-5; possibly TRBD1 for D (5 bases). Germline CDR1 KGHSH, CDR2 LQKENI. Trimming removed 1 base at V and 0 bases at J, with 19 bases between. The CDR3 consists of 19 residues. The CDR3 nucleotides read TGTGCCAGCTCACCACAGGGGCCGCTCGGATTAAATAGCAATCAGCCCCAGCATTTT. This gives the protein CASSPQGPLGLNSNQPQHF.

This clone was observed a handful of times. V gene TRBV7-8 combines with J gene TRBJ2-7; 7 positions agree with TRBD1. Germline CDR1 reads SGHVS; CDR2 reads FQNEAQ. J was trimmed by 5 bases and V by 5 bases; bases with no gene match: 12. The CDR3 has 15 amino acids. CDR3 sequence (DNA): TGTGCCAGCAGCATCGGACAGGTCCTCGGCCACGAGCAGTACTTC. It yields the protein CASSIGQVLGHEQYF.

The chain links TRBV4-2 to TRBJ2-7; a possible D gene is TRBD1 (5 bases). With 1 base removed from V and 4 bases from J, the gap between germline ends came to 14 bases. CDR1 LGHNA and CDR2 YNFKEQ come from the germline V gene. This CDR3 has 15 amino acids. The DNA for the CDR3 is TGTGCCAGCAGCCAAGTTTCCCAAGGGGAATACGAGCAGTACTTC. This translates into CASSQVSQGEYEQYF.

The chain is built from TRBV13 and TRBJ2-7; D not certain. Germline-derived CDR1 and CDR2 are PRHDT and FYEKMQ (reference sequence). This CDR3 is built from 18 residues. The ends were cut back, 2 bases at V and 1 base at J, with 21 bases in the middle. Here the CDR3 DNA reads TGTGCCAGCAGCTTAACCCCCCCATTATCCGCGGCATCCTACGAGCAGTACTTC. It yields the protein CASSLTPPLSAASYEQYF.

This clone came up once. This chain connects TRBV29-1 to TRBJ1-1; D is undetermined. The germline V gene encodes CDR1 SQVTM and CDR2 ANQGSEA. Trimming shortened V by 5 bases and J by 1 base, and 11 bases separated the two germline ends. The CDR3 is 13 residues long. CDR3 DNA sequence: TGCAGCGTTCCGGTAGGAGGGAACACTGAAGCTTTCTTT. This encodes CSVPVGGNTEAFF.

This CDR3 is CASSSKTGGDEKLFF. The CDR3 DNA follows: TGTGCCAGTAGTTCTAAAACAGGGGGCGATGAAAAACTGTTTTTT. The rearrangement links TRBV19 to TRBJ1-4; 9 bases line up with TRBD1. Germline lookup yields CDR1 LNHDA and CDR2 SQIVND (reference sequence). The CDR3 sequence is 15 residues long. Germline trimming cut 5 bases from V and 6 bases from J; bases unmatched to any gene: 7.

The V and J genes are TRBV9 and TRBJ2-3; 7 nucleotides align to TRBD1. V lost 3 bases and J lost 0; bases outside the gene matches: 4. This CDR3 comprises 15 residues. From germline, CDR1 is SGDLS and CDR2 YYNGEE. The CDR3 is CASSDRQGSTDTQYF. The CDR3 DNA sequence: TGTGCCAGCAGCGACCGACAGGGTAGCACAGATACGCAGTATTTT.

This clone was seen more than once but under ten times. The rearrangement uses TRBV19 and TRBJ2-7, with D perhaps TRBD2 (5 bases). V was cut by 3 bases and J by 3 bases, with 9 bases left in between. Per the germline V gene, CDR1 is LNHDA and CDR2 is SQIVND (reference sequence). The CDR3 sequence is 13 residues long. CDR3 bases: TGTGCCAGTAGTATCGGGGAATACTACGAGCAGTACTTC. It is translated as CASSIGEYYEQYF. Full variable domain (missing parts from reference TRBV19 and TRBJ2-7): DGGITQSPKYLFRKEGQNVTLSCEQNLNHDAMYWYRQDPGQGLRLIYYSQIVNDFQKGDIAEGYSVSREKKESFPLTVTSAQKNPTAFYLCASSIGEYYEQYFGPGTRLTVT.

The CDR3 nucleotides read TGTGCCAGCAGTTTCAGAGGGAGCCCTAAAAACTACGAGCAGTACTTC. Protein sequence: CASSFRGSPKNYEQYF. This rearrangement joins TRBV27 to TRBJ2-7; D is perhaps TRBD2 (5 bases). Trimming pared 3 bases from V and 3 bases from J, leaving 18 bases between. The CDR3 is 16 amino acids. In germline, CDR1 is MNHEY, CDR2 SMNVEV (reference sequence).

This sequence joins TRBV19 and TRBJ1-4, with unresolved D. CDR3 length: 13 amino acids. V shed 6 bases and J shed 3 bases, with 8 bases lying between them. Germline V CDR1 and CDR2: LNHDA, SQIVND (reference sequence). DNA of the CDR3: TGTGCCAGTAGCTTCCAGGCTAATGAAAAACTGTTTTTT. It encodes CASSFQANEKLFF.